This T cell receptor beta chain was retrieved from a study of shared clonotypes between healthy human individuals. Study at large: A donor's plate count was three for CD4 naive and three for CD4 memory; CD8 naive had two and CD8 memory one.

Study findings and constraints: Generation of non-shared clonotypes was less probable than generation of clonotypes shared by all four donors. Rarefaction revealed incomplete sorted-subset sequencing despite large depth.

Data came from immunoSEQ multiplex PCR; TCRdb stores just in-frame clones and leaves some out. Of about 680,000 clones in the sample, around 92% are singletons; the top ten hold approximately 22%. Naive CD8 cells, CD45RO-negative and positively selected for CCR7, excluded terminally differentiated effector memory CD45RA+ cells. The CDR3 has 16 amino acids. Germline V gene lookup returns CDR1 SGHTA and CDR2 FQGNSA. V gave up 3 bases and J gave up 2 bases, with 15 bases separating them. A remark on this clone: Its antigen remains unidentified.

The receptor was isolated from a young man in good health. The chain has TRBV7-2 and TRBJ2-3; D is tentatively TRBD1 or TRBD2 (5 bases each). The sample taken for sequencing was naive CD8+ T cells sorted from blood. The CDR3: CASSFPLGTSTDTQYF. CDR3 in DNA: TGTGCCAGCAGCTTCCCCTTGGGGACCTCCACAGATACGCAGTATTTT.